These 23 T cell receptor beta chains originate from one sample sequenced in a study of blood T cells in healthy people across ages. The authors ran a second PCR of roughly 6 to 12 cycles using a sample-barcoded 5' primer and a J-beta primer mix. TCRdb re-called the 5' RACE reads with MiXCR, one entry per CDR3 protein. The sample has about 720,000 distinct CDR3 sequences, about 20% seen once; the top ten hold around 21%. The source material was blood. The origin of the receptors is a man in his 70s in good health.

The rearrangement links TRBV6-5 to TRBJ2-5; a possible D gene is TRBD1 (5 bases). Gene TRBJ2-1 matches the end of the DNA better, so the J call may be wrong. The CDR3 sequence is 16 residues long. The V gene's germline CDR1 is MNHEY and CDR2 SVGAGI. The CDR3 here is CASSYSAGPLGNEQFF. In DNA form, the CDR3 reads TGTGCCAGCAGTTACTCGGCAGGGCCTCTTGGAAATGAGCAGTTCTTC.

This clonotype occurred many times. V usage is TRBV29-1 and J usage is TRBJ2-4, with TRBD1 as a possible D gene (5 bases). The CDR3 runs to 13 residues. V lost 6 bases to trimming and J lost 0 bases, with 9 bases between them. Germline CDR1 reads SQVTM; CDR2 reads ANQGSEA. The CDR3 DNA reads TGCAGCGTCAAGGGGATAGCCAAAAACATTCAGTACTTC. It codes for CSVKGIAKNIQYF.

Remarks on this clonotype: The junction differs from germline at one of its ends, possibly a read error. The V and J genes are TRBV7-9 and TRBJ2-5, with 12 bases matching TRBD2. TRBJ2-1 explains the end of the DNA better; the J call may be wrong. The CDR3 is 15 residues long. Germline CDR1 SEHNR, CDR2 FQNEAQ (reference sequence). The CDR3 nucleotides read TGTGCCAGCAGACTAGCGGGGGGCAACTACAATGGGCAGTTCTTC. It specifies CASRLAGGNYNGQFF.

The chain uses TRBV20-1 and TRBJ2-4; no reliable D call. This CDR3 contains 15 residues. The germline V and J ends were trimmed by 4 bases and 0 bases, with 13 bases remaining between them. CDR1 is DFQATT and CDR2 is SNEGSKA in the germline V gene (reference sequence). The CDR3 DNA follows: TGCAGTGCTAATCCGGGCTTCCTAGCCAAAAACATTCAGTACTTC. It yields the protein CSANPGFLAKNIQYF.

This clonotype showed up just a few times. V is TRBV5-1 and J is TRBJ2-3; D unclear. Germline CDR1 is SGHRS and CDR2 is YFSETQ. V was trimmed by 1 base and J by 6 bases, leaving 9 bases between them. The CDR3 sequence is 13 residues long. This CDR3 is CASSLYRGDTQYF. DNA of the CDR3: TGCGCCAGCAGCTTGTACCGAGGCGATACGCAGTATTTT.

This clonotype was found a few times. This sequence joins TRBV5-1 and TRBJ2-5, with TRBD1 matching 7 bases. The CDR3 contains 14 residues. The junction had 8 bases not matched to a gene; V was cut back by 4 bases and J by 5 bases. Per germline, CDR1 SGHRS and CDR2 YFSETQ. The CDR3 region has the DNA TGCGCCAGCAGCCTAGGGACAGCGGCGGAGACCCAGTACTTC. Residues: CASSLGTAAETQYF.

The sample holds a few counts of this clonotype. The rearrangement links TRBV28 to TRBJ2-1, with D hard to call. The CDR3 consists of 12 residues. Trimming removed 8 bases from V and 5 bases from J, with 10 bases in between. Per germline, CDR1 MDHEN and CDR2 SYDVKM. CDR3 loop: CASYGWDNEQFF. The CDR3 DNA is TGTGCCAGCTACGGTTGGGACAATGAGCAGTTCTTC.

This clonotype has at least ten counts. The chain is built from TRBV5-1 and TRBJ2-5, with 10 bases identical to TRBD1. The J call may not be correct, given that the DNA end is closer to TRBJ2-1. The length of the CDR3 is 15 residues. The germline V gene encodes CDR1 SGHRS and CDR2 YFSETQ. CDR3 in amino acids: CASSLPGTGANEQFF. The CDR3 DNA reads as TGCGCCAGCAGCTTACCCGGGACAGGGGCCAATGAGCAGTTCTTC.

J is TRBJ2-3 and V is TRBV19; the D gene is possibly TRBD2 (5 bases). The CDR3 sequence is 14 residues long. Per the germline V gene, CDR1 is LNHDA and CDR2 is SQIVND (reference sequence). V was pared by 3 bases and J by 7 bases, with 14 bases between. CDR3 DNA: TGTGCCAGTAGTATGGGAGTTATCTTCAATACGCAGTATTTT. It specifies CASSMGVIFNTQYF. Full variable domain (remainder filled in from reference TRBV19 and TRBJ2-3): DGGITQSPKYLFRKEGQNVTLSCEQNLNHDAMYWYRQDPGQGLRLIYYSQIVNDFQKGDIAEGYSVSREKKESFPLTVTSAQKNPTAFYLCASSMGVIFNTQYFGPGTRLTVL.

V and J are TRBV2 and TRBJ1-5; D is unclear. This CDR3 is 15 amino acids long. Germline V gene sequence: CDR1 SNHLY, CDR2 FYNNEI. Trimming removed 0 bases at V and 4 bases at J, with 10 bases between. The CDR3 nucleotides are TGTGCCAGCAGTGAAGCAGACCGAAGGAATCAGCCCCAGCATTTT. As protein: CASSEADRRNQPQHF. Full variable domain (missing parts from reference TRBV2 and TRBJ1-5): EPEVTQTPSHQVTQMGQEVILRCVPISNHLYFYWYRQILGQKVEFLVSFYNNEISEKSEIFDDQFSVERPDGSNFTLKIRSTKLEDSAMYFCASSEADRRNQPQHFGDGTRLSIL.

This clonotype was picked up a small number of times. The J gene is TRBJ2-7, the V gene TRBV3-1, with D perhaps given as TRBD1 or TRBD2 (5 bases each). Germline CDR1 reads LGHDT; CDR2 reads YNNKEL (reference sequence). The CDR3 consists of 14 residues. Trimming cost V 0 bases and J 6 bases, with 12 bases left between them. CDR3 bases: TGTGCCAGCAGCCAAGATATCCGGGACGGCGAGCAGTACTTC. This translates into CASSQDIRDGEQYF.

The chain employs TRBV19 and TRBJ2-6; D ambiguous. CDR3 length: 15 residues. Germline loops: CDR1 LNHDA, CDR2 SQIVND (reference sequence). V was trimmed by 5 bases and J by 2 bases, leaving 10 bases between them. In nucleotides, the CDR3 is TGTGCCAGTAGTGACTTGTCACCTGGGGCCAACGTCCTGACTTTC. This sequence encodes CASSDLSPGANVLTF.

The chain joins TRBV10-3 to TRBJ2-3; 7 bases align to TRBD2. Germline assignment: CDR1 ENHRY and CDR2 SYGVKD. The CDR3 contains 14 residues. V lost 6 bases, J lost 2 bases, and 5 bases stayed unmatched. In nucleotides, the CDR3 is TGTGCCATCAGCGGACTAGGGATCACAGATACGCAGTATTTT. This codes for CAISGLGITDTQYF.

The rearrangement links TRBV5-1 to TRBJ1-2; 8 bases agree with TRBD1. From germline, CDR1 is SGHRS and CDR2 YFSETQ. The V gene end was trimmed by 4 bases and the J gene end by 4 bases; junction bases not matched to a gene: 6. This CDR3 is 14 amino acids long. The CDR3 nucleotides read TGCGCCAGCAGCAGGGGACAGGTGGGCTATGGCTACACCTTC. It translates to CASSRGQVGYGYTF.

This clonotype has just a few counts. The chain carries TRBV5-1 and TRBJ2-5; D unclear. From germline, CDR1 is SGHRS and CDR2 YFSETQ. Trimming cost V 0 bases and J 2 bases, with 11 bases left between them. The CDR3 totals 15 residues. The DNA of the CDR3 is TGCGCCAGCAGCTTGGAGGCTTTACGACAAGAGACCCAGTACTTC. Translation gives CASSLEALRQETQYF.

V and J are TRBV11-1 and TRBJ2-3, with D possibly being TRBD2 (6 bases). V gave up 5 bases and J gave up 5 bases, with 8 bases separating them. Germline values: CDR1 SGHAT, CDR2 FQDESV (reference sequence). This CDR3 contains 12 residues. The CDR3: CASSRAGDTQYF. The DNA of the CDR3 is TGTGCCAGCAGCCGAGCGGGAGATACGCAGTATTTT. Combining the CDR3 with reference TRBV11-1 and TRBJ2-3 gives the whole variable domain EAEVAQSPRYKITEKSQAVAFWCDPISGHATLYWYRQILGQGPELLVQFQDESVVDDSQLPKDRFSAERLKGVDSTLKIQPAELGDSAMYLCASSRAGDTQYFGPGTRLTVL.

The J gene is TRBJ2-5, the V gene TRBV4-1; TRBD1 is a possible D gene (5 bases). The J call may be wrong; the DNA end is better matched by TRBJ2-7. Germline V gene data show CDR1 as MGHRA and CDR2 as YSYEKL. There are 15 residues in the CDR3. CDR3 sequence: CASSQDAPQGDEQYF. For the CDR3, the DNA is TGCGCCAGCAGCCAAGATGCTCCCCAGGGCGACGAGCAGTACTTC.

This clonotype appeared a few times. The DNA for the CDR3 is TGTGCCAGCAGCTTGTATTCAGGAGTTGGGACAGATACGCAGTATTTT. Translation: CASSLYSGVGTDTQYF. The chain carries TRBV5-6 and TRBJ2-3; D unresolved. The germline gives CDR1 SGHDT, CDR2 YYEEEE. V was shortened by 1 base and J by 3 bases, with 15 bases between the two germline ends. There are 16 residues in the CDR3.

Concerning this clonotype: A much larger clone is a single base away; this may be a read error. V is TRBV10-3 and J is TRBJ1-5, with TRBD1 matching 7 bases. Germline V gene lookup returns CDR1 ENHRY and CDR2 SYGVKD. The CDR3 consists of 15 residues. The V gene end was trimmed by 0 bases and the J gene end by 5 bases; junction bases not matched to a gene: 4. CDR3 nucleotide sequence: TGTGCCATCAGTGAGTCGGGACAGAGCGATCAGCCCCAGCATTTT. Translation gives CAISESGQSDQPQHF.

J is TRBJ2-7 and V is TRBV27; perhaps TRBD1 as D (6 bases). CDR1 MNHEY and CDR2 SMNVEV come from the germline V gene (reference sequence). The CDR3 is made up of 16 amino acids. V lost 8 bases, J lost 0 bases, and 20 bases lay in between. CDR3: CASSPRGDTNSYEQYF. The CDR3 DNA follows: TGTGCCAGCTCCCCTCGAGGGGACACTAACTCCTACGAGCAGTACTTC.

This clonotype was observed at least ten times. At one end the junction does not follow the germline gene, possibly because of a read error. The chain recombines TRBV5-1 with TRBJ1-1; D not certain. This CDR3 spans 13 amino acids. Germline loops: CDR1 SGHRS, CDR2 YFSETQ. The CDR3 DNA is TGTGCCAGCAGCTTAGAAGGGAACACTGAAGCTTTCTTT. As protein: CASSLEGNTEAFF.

This chain uses TRBV2 with TRBJ1-1, with D hard to call. V dropped 10 bases and J dropped 1 base, with 16 bases sitting between them. Germline V gives CDR1 SNHLY, CDR2 FYNNEI. The CDR3 consists of 14 residues. Here the CDR3 reads CAISFRGRNTEAFF. The DNA of the CDR3 is TGTGCCATCTCGTTTCGGGGAAGGAACACTGAAGCTTTCTTT.

This clonotype was recorded a few times. The CDR3 reads CASSFTESGNTIYF. CDR3 nucleotide sequence: TGTGCCAGCAGCTTTACGGAGTCCGGAAACACCATATATTTT. The gene calls are TRBV11-2 and TRBJ1-3; no clear D. CDR3 length: 14 amino acids. Germline-derived CDR1 and CDR2 are SGHAT and FQNNGV. With 3 bases removed from V and 4 bases from J, the gap between germline ends came to 10 bases.